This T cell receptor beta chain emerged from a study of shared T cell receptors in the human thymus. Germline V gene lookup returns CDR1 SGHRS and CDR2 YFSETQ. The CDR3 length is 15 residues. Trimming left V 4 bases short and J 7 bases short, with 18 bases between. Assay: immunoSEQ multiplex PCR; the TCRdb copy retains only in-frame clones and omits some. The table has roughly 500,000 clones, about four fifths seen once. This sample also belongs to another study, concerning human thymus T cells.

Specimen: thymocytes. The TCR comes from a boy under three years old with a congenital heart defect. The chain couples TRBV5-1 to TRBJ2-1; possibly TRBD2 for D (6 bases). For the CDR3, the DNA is TGCGCCAGCAGCGGTGGGACTCCTGAGCGGAATGAGCAGTTCTTC. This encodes CASSGGTPERNEQFF.